This TCR beta chain emerged from a study of blood T cell repertoires in COVID-19. Background on the study: Sites across the United States, Italy and Spain contributed samples from acute and convalescent COVID-19.

In the original processing: How many nucleated cells were present was estimated from reference gene primer amplification. Generated by immunoSEQ multiplex PCR, the TCRdb table keeps only in-frame clones and is missing some. The V and J calls and clone size are taken from that table; D and trimming were inferred from the DNA. Of about 220,000 clones listed, roughly 82% are singletons. Germline CDR1 SGHTA, CDR2 FQGNSA. The CDR3 covers 13 residues. Trimming pared 4 bases from V and 4 bases from J, leaving 9 bases between. This clonotype was obtained from a man in his fifties or sixties with active or convalescent COVID-19. The sample taken for sequencing was peripheral blood. The gene calls are TRBV7-2 and TRBJ2-3, with a tentative D call TRBD2 (5 bases). The CDR3 sequence: CASSWLASDTQYF. The CDR3 DNA reads as TGTGCCAGCAGCTGGCTAGCTTCAGATACGCAGTATTTT.